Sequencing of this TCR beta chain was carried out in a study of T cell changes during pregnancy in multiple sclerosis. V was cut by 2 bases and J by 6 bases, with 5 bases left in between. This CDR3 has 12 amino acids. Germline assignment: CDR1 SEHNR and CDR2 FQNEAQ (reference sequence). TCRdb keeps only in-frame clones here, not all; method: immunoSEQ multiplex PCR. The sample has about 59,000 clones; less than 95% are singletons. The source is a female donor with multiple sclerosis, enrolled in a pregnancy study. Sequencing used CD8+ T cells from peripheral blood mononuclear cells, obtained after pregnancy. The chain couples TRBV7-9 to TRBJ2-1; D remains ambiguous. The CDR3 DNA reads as TGTGCCAGCAGCTTATCAATCAATGAGCAGTTCTTC. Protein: CASSLSINEQFF.